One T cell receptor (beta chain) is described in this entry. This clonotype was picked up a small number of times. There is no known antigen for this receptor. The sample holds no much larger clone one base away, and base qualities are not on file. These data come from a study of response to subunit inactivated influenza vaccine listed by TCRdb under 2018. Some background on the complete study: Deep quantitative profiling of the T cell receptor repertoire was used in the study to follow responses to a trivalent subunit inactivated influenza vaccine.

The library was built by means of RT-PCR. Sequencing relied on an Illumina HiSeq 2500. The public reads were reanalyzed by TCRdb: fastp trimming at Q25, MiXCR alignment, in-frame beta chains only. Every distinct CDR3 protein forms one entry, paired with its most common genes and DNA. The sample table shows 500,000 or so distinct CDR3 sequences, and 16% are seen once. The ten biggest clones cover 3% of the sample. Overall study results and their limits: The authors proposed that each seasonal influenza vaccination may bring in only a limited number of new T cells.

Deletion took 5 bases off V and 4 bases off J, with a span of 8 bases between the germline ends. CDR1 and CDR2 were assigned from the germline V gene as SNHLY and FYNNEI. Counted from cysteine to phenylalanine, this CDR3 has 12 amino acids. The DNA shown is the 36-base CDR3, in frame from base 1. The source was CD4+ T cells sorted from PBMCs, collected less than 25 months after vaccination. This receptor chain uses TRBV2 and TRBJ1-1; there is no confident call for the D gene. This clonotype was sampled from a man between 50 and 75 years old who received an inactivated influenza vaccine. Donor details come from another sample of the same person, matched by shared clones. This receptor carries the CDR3 CASSPEVTEAFF. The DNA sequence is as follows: TGTGCCAGCAGTCCCGAGGTCACTGAAGCTTTCTTT.